This T cell receptor beta chain was profiled in a study of cytomegalovirus exposure and HLA in healthy donors. Study at large: The same platform used for the approximately 700 first-cohort repertoires was also used for the 120 validation repertoires, as a later analysis reported. The study's findings and limits: Cytomegalovirus association was assigned to approximately 180 TCR beta chains. Cytomegalovirus status was reportedly diagnosed by the classifier with high specificity and sensitivity.

Notes on this clone: Antigen unknown.

CDR1 is SGHTA, CDR2 FQGNSA, per germline. The CDR3 length is 14 residues. With 5 bases removed from V and 4 bases from J, the gap between germline ends came to 12 bases. Method: immunoSEQ multiplex PCR; TCRdb's copy keeps in-frame clones and lacks some. Of some 48,000 clones listed, over 75% were seen once; the top ten hold under 8.5%. J is TRBJ1-5 and V is TRBV7-2; a weak D match, TRBD1 (5 bases). This sequence was found in a woman younger than 45 in good health and CMV-seronegative. Sequencing was done on a sample of PBMCs. The CDR3 loop is CASSPEQVNQPQHF. The CDR3 nucleotides read TGTGCCAGCAGCCCGGAACAGGTGAATCAGCCCCAGCATTTT.